This T cell receptor (beta chain) appears in the sequencing data of a study of blood T cell repertoires in COVID-19. On the study more broadly: Acute-phase and convalescent COVID-19 samples originated in the United States, Italy and Spain.

The repertoire was sequenced with immunoSEQ multiplex PCR; TCRdb's copy has only in-frame clones and lacks some. The sample lists around 200,000 clones, roughly 84% occurring once. V was clipped by 6 bases and J by 4 bases; unmatched bases: 17. In germline, CDR1 is LNHDA, CDR2 SQIVND (reference sequence). The CDR3 contains 17 residues. The receptor comes from a man between 50 and 59 years old with active or convalescent COVID-19. J is TRBJ1-2 and V is TRBV19, with TRBD1 identical over 7 bases. Material for sequencing was peripheral blood. The CDR3 bases are TGTGCCAGTAGCATTAAAGGGCAGGGGGTAACTCCCTATGGCTACACCTTC. Its translation is CASSIKGQGVTPYGYTF. The complete variable domain, with remaining parts taken from reference TRBV19 and TRBJ1-2, reads DGGITQSPKYLFRKEGQNVTLSCEQNLNHDAMYWYRQDPGQGLRLIYYSQIVNDFQKGDIAEGYSVSREKKESFPLTVTSAQKNPTAFYLCASSIKGQGVTPYGYTFGSGTRLTVV.